The 11 T cell receptor beta chains in this list originate from one sample, sequenced in a study of blood T cell repertoires in COVID-19. Profiled with immunoSEQ multiplex PCR; TCRdb holds only in-frame clones, not every one. The sample records under 200,000 clones, about 87% being singletons. Sequencing was performed on peripheral blood. These receptors all come from a woman over 75 with COVID-19, enrolled during active disease.

DNA for the CDR3: TGTGCCAGCAGCCAAGATCTCAGGGGGCACCAGCCCCAGCATTTT. It yields the protein CASSQDLRGHQPQHF. The chain uses TRBV4-2 and TRBJ1-5; 8 bases agree with TRBD1. The V and J ends lost 0 bases and 7 bases, in that order; junction bases with no gene match: 5. Germline V gene data show CDR1 as LGHNA and CDR2 as YNFKEQ. This CDR3 region has 15 residues.

The gene calls are TRBV5-4 and TRBJ2-7; a possible D gene is TRBD2 (5 bases). V lost 4 bases and J lost 0, with 14 bases in between. Germline V gives CDR1 SGHNT, CDR2 YYREEE (reference sequence). The CDR3 consists of 15 residues. The CDR3 loop reads CASSTGRETSYEQYF. Written as DNA, the CDR3 is TGTGCCAGCAGCACCGGTAGGGAGACCTCCTACGAGCAGTACTTC.

The V gene is TRBV28, the J gene TRBJ2-3, with 7 bases identical to TRBD1. The CDR3 runs to 13 residues. Germline CDR1 is MDHEN and CDR2 is SYDVKM. Trimming cost V 8 bases and J 5 bases; bases outside gene matches: 7. CDR3 loop: CASGRQGEDTQYF. In nucleotides, the CDR3 is TGTGCCAGCGGCCGACAGGGAGAAGATACGCAGTATTTT.

The chain is built from TRBV7-9 and TRBJ2-3, with 14 bases aligning to TRBD2. CDR3 length equals 17 residues. Germline V gene data show CDR1 as SEHNR and CDR2 as FQNEAQ (reference sequence). V was pared by 1 base and J by 6 bases, with 6 bases of the junction left unmatched. This CDR3 reads CASSLGLAGGPADTQYF. The CDR3 DNA sequence: TGTGCCAGCAGCTTAGGACTAGCGGGAGGGCCGGCTGATACGCAGTATTTT.

The gene calls are TRBV11-2 and TRBJ2-2, with D possibly being TRBD2 (6 bases). This CDR3 comprises 15 residues. Germline V gene sequence: CDR1 SGHAT, CDR2 FQNNGV. Trimming removed 2 bases from V and 4 bases from J, with 11 bases in between. This chain's CDR3 is CASSLSTGATGELFF. CDR3 bases: TGTGCCAGCAGCTTATCGACGGGAGCCACCGGGGAGCTGTTTTTT.

The chain links TRBV7-2 to TRBJ2-1, with 10 bases that match TRBD2. This CDR3 has 15 residues. Unmatched junction bases numbered 10, after V lost 5 bases and J lost 9 bases. Germline CDR1 reads SGHTA; CDR2 reads FQGNSA. This CDR3 is CASSPRDSGRSEQFF. Here the CDR3 DNA reads TGTGCCAGCAGCCCCCGGGATAGCGGGAGGAGTGAGCAGTTCTTC.

The genes are TRBV7-2 and TRBJ1-5; D is unclear. With 2 bases removed from V and 7 bases from J, the gap between germline ends came to 12 bases. The CDR3 has 14 amino acids. Germline V gene lookup returns CDR1 SGHTA and CDR2 FQGNSA. The CDR3 DNA reads TGTGCCAGCAGCTTATTAGCAGCAAGACAGCCCCAGCATTTT. It encodes CASSLLAARQPQHF.

The chain links TRBV5-1 to TRBJ2-1; D is uncertain. The CDR3 is 16 residues long. The V end was cut by 0 bases, the J end by 0 bases, with 10 bases between. Germline V gene sequence: CDR1 SGHRS, CDR2 YFSETQ. The CDR3 is CASSLAAMSSYNEQFF. DNA of the CDR3: TGCGCCAGCAGCTTGGCCGCGATGAGCTCCTACAATGAGCAGTTCTTC.

The chain has TRBV19 and TRBJ2-3, with 9 bases that match TRBD1. The CDR3 covers 18 residues. J lost 2 bases, V lost 5 bases, and 14 bases had no gene match. Per the germline V gene, CDR1 is LNHDA and CDR2 is SQIVND (reference sequence). In DNA form, the CDR3 reads TGTGCCAGTAGTGCCGCTACCGCCGGACAGGGGAACACAGATACGCAGTATTTT. Amino acid sequence: CASSAATAGQGNTDTQYF.

The chain is built from TRBV7-2 and TRBJ1-5; D possibly corresponds to TRBD1 (6 bases). The V end lost 2 bases, the J end lost 7 bases, and 15 bases lay between the germline ends. CDR1 SGHTA and CDR2 FQGNSA come from the germline V gene. This CDR3 region has 15 residues. In nucleotides, the CDR3 is TGTGCCAGCAGCTTACTTTTGGGGGCAGGGCAGCCCCAGCATTTT. Its translation: CASSLLLGAGQPQHF.

The gene calls are TRBV27 and TRBJ1-2; D may be TRBD1 (6 bases). The CDR3 totals 12 residues. V was trimmed by 4 bases and J by 8 bases, leaving 11 bases between them. The germline CDR1 and CDR2 sequences are MNHEY and SMNVEV (reference sequence). This CDR3 is CASSSPGTGYTF. The CDR3 region has the DNA TGTGCCAGCAGTTCCCCCGGGACAGGCTACACCTTC.